This T cell receptor (beta chain) was identified during a study of OX40 agonist ivuxolimab in advanced cancers. Whole-study context: At doses from 0.01 to 10 mg/kg, patients were given intravenous ivuxolimab every 2 weeks. Of the patients, three showed partial responses, one with hepatocellular carcinoma and two with cutaneous melanoma.

Germline-derived CDR1 and CDR2 are MNHNY and SVGAGI (reference sequence). Trimming took 6 bases from V and 9 from J; bases not matched to a gene: 7. The CDR3 spans 13 residues. To note about this clone: Its specificity is unknown.

General study points: Relative to CD4+, CD8+ T cells held more expanded clones on average.

Method: immunoSEQ multiplex PCR; TCRdb's copy keeps in-frame clones and lacks some. The sample lists 72,000 or so clones, roughly 87% occurring once. This sequence joins TRBV6-6 and TRBJ2-7, with TRBD1 matching over 11 bases. The sequence derives from an adult with an advanced solid tumor such as melanoma, head and neck, liver or kidney cancer. The source was CD4+ or CD8+ T cells sorted from blood, collected in a trial of the OX40 agonist ivuxolimab. CDR3 bases: TGTGCCAGCAGCCAACGGACAGGGGGCGGGCAGTACTTC. Protein product: CASSQRTGGGQYF.